This is a list of T cell receptor beta chains from one sample in a study of blood T cell repertoires in COVID-19. Here immunoSEQ multiplex PCR was the method, and the copy in TCRdb shows in-frame clones only, minus some. The sample includes some 74,000 clones, under 85% of them seen just once. Sequenced sample: peripheral blood. These receptors were obtained from a woman aged 50 to 60 with acute or convalescent COVID-19. CDR3s include the opening cysteine and the closing phenylalanine or tryptophan. A D gene is named only where the DNA matches it firmly. Clone size appears in some rows only: once, few, many, or a class for an expanded clone.

NA,few,TRBV7-2,TRBJ2-1,TGTGCCAGCAGCTTAGAGGGGGGGCGGAATGAGCAGTTCTTC,CASSLEGGRNEQFF
NA,NA,TRBV6-5,TRBJ1-2,TGTGCCAGCAGCCATACCAGCGGGGAAGGACGTGGCTACACCTTC,CASSHTSGEGRGYTF
TRBD1,NA,TRBV14,TRBJ2-7,TGTGCCAGCAGCCAGGACAGGGGAGTCTACGAGCAGTACTTC,CASSQDRGVYEQYF
NA,few,TRBV3-1/TRBV3-2,TRBJ1-3,TGTGCCAGCAGCCAGGGCAGCCGCTCTGGAAACACCATATATTTT,CASSQGSRSGNTIYF
TRBD2,NA,TRBV7-2,TRBJ2-7,TGTGCCAGCAGCCCGCGGACTAGCGGCTACGAGCAGTACTTC,CASSPRTSGYEQYF
NA,NA,TRBV12-3/TRBV12-4,TRBJ1-1,TGTGCCAGCAGTTTAATCAGGGCCGCTGAAGCTTTCTTT,CASSLIRAAEAFF
NA,NA,TRBV19,TRBJ1-3,TGTGCCAGTATACCGGGTGCCTCTGGAAACACCATATATTTT,CASIPGASGNTIYF
NA,few,TRBV10-3,TRBJ1-6,TGTGCCATCAGTGATCAGCGCGGGTCGAATTCACCCCTCCACTTT,CAISDQRGSNSPLHF
TRBD2,NA,TRBV9,TRBJ2-1,TGTGCCAGCAGCGTTAAAGCGGGATCACCGGGGCGCAACAATGAGCAGTTCTTC,CASSVKAGSPGRNNEQFF
TRBD2,NA,TRBV30,TRBJ2-3,TGTGCCTGGAGCGGGATTAGCGGGAGGGGACTAGATACGCAGTATTTT,CAWSGISGRGLDTQYF
TRBD1,NA,TRBV2,TRBJ1-1,TGTGCCAGCTTTTACGGGACAGGGAGGACTGAAGCTTTCTTT,CASFYGTGRTEAFF